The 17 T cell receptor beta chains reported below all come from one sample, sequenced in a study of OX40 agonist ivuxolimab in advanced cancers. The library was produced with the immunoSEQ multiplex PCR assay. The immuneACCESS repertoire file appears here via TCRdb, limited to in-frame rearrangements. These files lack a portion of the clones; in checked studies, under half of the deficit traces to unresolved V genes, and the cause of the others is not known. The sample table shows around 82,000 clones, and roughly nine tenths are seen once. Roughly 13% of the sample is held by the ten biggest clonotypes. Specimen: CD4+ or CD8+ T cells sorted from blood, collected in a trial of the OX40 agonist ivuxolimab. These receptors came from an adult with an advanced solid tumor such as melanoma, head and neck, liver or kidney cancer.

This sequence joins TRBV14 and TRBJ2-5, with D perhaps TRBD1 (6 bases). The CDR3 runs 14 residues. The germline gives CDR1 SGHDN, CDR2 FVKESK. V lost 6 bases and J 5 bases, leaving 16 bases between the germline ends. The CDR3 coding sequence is TGTGCCAGCAGTCAAACAGGGTTGTTGGAGACCCAGTACTTC. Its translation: CASSQTGLLETQYF.

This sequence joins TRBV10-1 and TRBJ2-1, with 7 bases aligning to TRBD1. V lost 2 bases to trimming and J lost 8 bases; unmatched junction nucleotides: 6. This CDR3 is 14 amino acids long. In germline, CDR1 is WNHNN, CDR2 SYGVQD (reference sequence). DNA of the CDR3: TGCGCCAGCAGTGAGGCGACAGGGAACTATGAGCAGTTCTTC. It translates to CASSEATGNYEQFF.

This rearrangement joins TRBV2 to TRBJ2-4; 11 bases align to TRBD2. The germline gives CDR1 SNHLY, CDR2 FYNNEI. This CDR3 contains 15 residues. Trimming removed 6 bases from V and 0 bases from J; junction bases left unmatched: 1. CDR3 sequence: CASRGTSGAKNIQYF. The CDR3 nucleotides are TGTGCCAGCAGGGGGACTAGCGGAGCCAAAAACATTCAGTACTTC.

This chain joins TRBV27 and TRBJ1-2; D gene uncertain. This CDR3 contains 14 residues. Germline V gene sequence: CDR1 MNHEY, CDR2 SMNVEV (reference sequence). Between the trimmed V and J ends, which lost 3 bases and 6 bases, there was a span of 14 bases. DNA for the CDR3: TGTGCCAGCAGTTTGGTTCCCGGGGTAAATGGCTACACCTTC. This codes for CASSLVPGVNGYTF.

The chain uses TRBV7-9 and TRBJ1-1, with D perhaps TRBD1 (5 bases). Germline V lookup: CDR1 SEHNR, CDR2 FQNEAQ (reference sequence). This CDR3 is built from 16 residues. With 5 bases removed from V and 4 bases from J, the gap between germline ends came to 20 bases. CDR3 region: CASSHPPQGDGTEAFF. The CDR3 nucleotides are TGTGCCAGCAGCCACCCGCCCCAGGGCGATGGCACTGAAGCTTTCTTT.

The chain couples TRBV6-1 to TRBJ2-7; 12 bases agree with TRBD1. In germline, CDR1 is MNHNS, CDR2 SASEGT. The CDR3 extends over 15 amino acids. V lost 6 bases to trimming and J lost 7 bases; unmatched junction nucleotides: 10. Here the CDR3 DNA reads TGTGCCAGCAGCCTGGGGACAGGGGGCGCAGGGGAGCAGTACTTC. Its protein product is CASSLGTGGAGEQYF.

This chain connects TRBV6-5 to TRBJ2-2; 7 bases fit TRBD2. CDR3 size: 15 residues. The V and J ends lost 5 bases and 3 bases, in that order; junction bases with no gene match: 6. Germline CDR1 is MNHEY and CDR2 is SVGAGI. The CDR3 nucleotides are TGTGCCAGCAGTCCCCGGGACTATTACACCGGGGAGCTGTTTTTT. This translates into CASSPRDYYTGELFF.

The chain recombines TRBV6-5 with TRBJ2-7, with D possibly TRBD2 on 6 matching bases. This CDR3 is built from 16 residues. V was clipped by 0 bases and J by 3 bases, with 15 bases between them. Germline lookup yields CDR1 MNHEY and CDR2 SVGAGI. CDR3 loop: CASSYSRDFPDYEQYF. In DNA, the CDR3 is TGTGCCAGCAGTTACTCCCGGGACTTTCCCGACTACGAGCAGTACTTC.

The CDR3 sequence: CASSVAWTYGYTF. CDR3 nucleotides: TGTGCCAGCAGCGTAGCTTGGACTTATGGCTACACCTTC. V is TRBV9 and J is TRBJ1-2; D not resolved. This CDR3 is built from 13 residues. Trimming took off 0 bases at V and 5 bases at J, with 8 bases between the two ends. Looked up from germline, CDR1 is SGDLS and CDR2 is YYNGEE.

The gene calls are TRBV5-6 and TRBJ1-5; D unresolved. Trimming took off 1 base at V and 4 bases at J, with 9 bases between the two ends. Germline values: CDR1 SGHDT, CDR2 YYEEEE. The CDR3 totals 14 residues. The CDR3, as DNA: TGTGCCAGCAGCTTGTCAGGCCCTAATCAGCCCCAGCATTTT. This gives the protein CASSLSGPNQPQHF.

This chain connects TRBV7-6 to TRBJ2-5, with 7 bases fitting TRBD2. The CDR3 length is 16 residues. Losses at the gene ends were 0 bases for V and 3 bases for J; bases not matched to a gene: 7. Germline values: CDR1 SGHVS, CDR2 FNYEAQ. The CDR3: CASSLARLAEKETQYF. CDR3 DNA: TGTGCCAGCAGCTTAGCGCGGCTAGCGGAAAAAGAGACCCAGTACTTC.

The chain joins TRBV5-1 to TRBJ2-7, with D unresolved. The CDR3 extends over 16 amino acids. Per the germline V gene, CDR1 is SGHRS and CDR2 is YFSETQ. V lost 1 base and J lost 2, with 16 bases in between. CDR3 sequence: CASSLTRGEPPYEQYF. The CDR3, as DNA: TGCGCCAGCAGCTTGACCCGTGGCGAACCCCCCTACGAGCAGTACTTC.

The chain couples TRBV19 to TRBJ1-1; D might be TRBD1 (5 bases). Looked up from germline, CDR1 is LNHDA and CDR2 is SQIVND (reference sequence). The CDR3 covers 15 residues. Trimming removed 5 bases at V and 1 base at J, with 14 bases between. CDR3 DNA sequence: TGTGCCAGTAGTTTTTCCGGGACGGGGAACACTGAAGCTTTCTTT. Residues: CASSFSGTGNTEAFF.

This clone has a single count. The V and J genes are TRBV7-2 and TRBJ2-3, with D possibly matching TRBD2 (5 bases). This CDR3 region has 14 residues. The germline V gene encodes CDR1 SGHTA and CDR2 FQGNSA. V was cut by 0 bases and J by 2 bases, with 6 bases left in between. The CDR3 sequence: CASSLAGATDTQYF. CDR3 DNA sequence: TGTGCCAGCAGCTTAGCGGGAGCCACAGATACGCAGTATTTT.

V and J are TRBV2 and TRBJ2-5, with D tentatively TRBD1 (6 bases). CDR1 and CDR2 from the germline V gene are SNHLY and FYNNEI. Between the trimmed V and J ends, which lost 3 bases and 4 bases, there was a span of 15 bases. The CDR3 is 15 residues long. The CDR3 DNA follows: TGTGCCAGCAGTGATAGGAGGTCAGGGGCAGAGACCCAGTACTTC. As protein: CASSDRRSGAETQYF. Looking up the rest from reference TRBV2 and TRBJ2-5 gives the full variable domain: EPEVTQTPSHQVTQMGQEVILRCVPISNHLYFYWYRQILGQKVEFLVSFYNNEISEKSEIFDDQFSVERPDGSNFTLKIRSTKLEDSAMYFCASSDRRSGAETQYFGPGTRLLVL.

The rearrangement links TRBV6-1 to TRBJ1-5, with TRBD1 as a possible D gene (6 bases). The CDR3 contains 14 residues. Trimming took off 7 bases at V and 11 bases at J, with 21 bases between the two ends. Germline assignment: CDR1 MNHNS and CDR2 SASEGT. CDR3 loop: CASTGGGDVRAQHF. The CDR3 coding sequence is TGTGCCAGCACGGGCGGGGGCGATGTTAGGGCCCAGCATTTT.

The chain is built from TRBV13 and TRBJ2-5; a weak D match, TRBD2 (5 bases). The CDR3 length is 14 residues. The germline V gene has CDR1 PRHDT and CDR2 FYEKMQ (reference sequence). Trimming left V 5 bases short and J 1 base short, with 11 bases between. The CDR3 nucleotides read TGTGCCAGCAGCCTGCGACTACCCCAAGAGACCCAGTACTTC. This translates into CASSLRLPQETQYF. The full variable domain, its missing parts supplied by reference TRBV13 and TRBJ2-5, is AAGVIQSPRHLIKEKRETATLKCYPIPRHDTVYWYQQGPGQDPQFLISFYEKMQSDKGSIPDRFSAQQFSDYHSELNMSSLELGDSALYFCASSLRLPQETQYFGPGTRLLVL.